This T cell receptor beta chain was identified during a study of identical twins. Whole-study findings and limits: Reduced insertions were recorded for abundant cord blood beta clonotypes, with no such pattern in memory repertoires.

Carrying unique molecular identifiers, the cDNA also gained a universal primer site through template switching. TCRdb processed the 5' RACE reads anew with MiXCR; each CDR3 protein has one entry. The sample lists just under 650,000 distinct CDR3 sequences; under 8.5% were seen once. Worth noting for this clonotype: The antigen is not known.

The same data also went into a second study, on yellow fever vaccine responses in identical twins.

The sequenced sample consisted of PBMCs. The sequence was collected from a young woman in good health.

CDR3 sequence (DNA): TGTGCCAGCGTTGAGCGGGAGATTTCAAATGAGCAGTTCTTC. This codes for CASVEREISNEQFF. V and J are TRBV5-6 and TRBJ2-1; the match to TRBD2 covers 8 bases. Germline trimming cut 7 bases from V and 7 bases from J; bases unmatched to any gene: 10. The germline V gene has CDR1 SGHDT and CDR2 YYEEEE. The CDR3 extends over 14 amino acids.